This T cell receptor beta chain was sequenced for a study of Graves' ophthalmopathy and Graves' hyperthyroidism. General study results and limits: Researchers report that a 13-signature model separated ophthalmopathy from stable hyperthyroidism, posting 85% to 90% sensitivity and roughly 83% specificity.

This clonotype was counted many times. The antigen is unknown. Germline assignment: CDR1 SNHLY and CDR2 FYNNEI. The V gene lost 10 bases and the J gene lost 3 bases, with 12 bases spanning the gap. The CDR3 length is 13 residues. Beta-chain TCR CDR3 regions were amplified from RNA transcripts. First-round RT-PCR with HTBI primers preceded a second-round multiplex PCR. TCRdb analysed the multiplex PCR reads with MiXCR anew, one entry per CDR3 protein. Seen here are about 380,000 distinct CDR3 sequences, roughly 15% observed once, and the top ten hold about 7%. This chain uses TRBV2 with TRBJ2-2; perhaps TRBD2 as D (6 bases). The sample comprised peripheral blood. This TCR was recovered from a woman between 18 and 29 years old with stable Graves' hyperthyroidism. The CDR3 DNA sequence: TGTGCCATTTTGACGGGGGACACCGGGGAGCTGTTTTTT. This codes for CAILTGDTGELFF. Together with reference TRBV2 and TRBJ2-2, the CDR3 gives the full variable domain: EPEVTQTPSHQVTQMGQEVILRCVPISNHLYFYWYRQILGQKVEFLVSFYNNEISEKSEIFDDQFSVERPDGSNFTLKIRSTKLEDSAMYFCAILTGDTGELFFGEGSRLTVL.